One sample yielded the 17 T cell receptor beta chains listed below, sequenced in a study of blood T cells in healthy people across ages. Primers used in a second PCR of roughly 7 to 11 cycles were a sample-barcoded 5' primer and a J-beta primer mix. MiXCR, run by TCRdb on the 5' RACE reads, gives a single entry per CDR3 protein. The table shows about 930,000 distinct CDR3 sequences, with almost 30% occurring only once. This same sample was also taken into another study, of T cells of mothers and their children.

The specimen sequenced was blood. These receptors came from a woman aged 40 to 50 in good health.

The CDR3 spells CSVLGGETQYF. In nucleotides, the CDR3 is TGCAGCGTCTTAGGGGGTGAGACCCAGTACTTC. This chain links TRBV29-1 with TRBJ2-5; a possible D gene is TRBD1 (6 bases). The length of the CDR3 is 11 residues. Per germline, CDR1 SQVTM and CDR2 ANQGSEA. V was clipped by 6 bases and J by 5 bases, with 10 bases between them.

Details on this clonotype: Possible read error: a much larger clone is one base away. The CDR3 DNA is TGTGCCAGCAGCCCCTTGAAGCTCACCTTCTACGGGCAGTACTTC. It translates to CASSPLKLTFYGQYF. This chain joins TRBV6-2 or TRBV6-3 and TRBJ2-4, with D unclear. Germline CDR1 is MNHEY and CDR2 is SVGEGT. The V end was cut by 6 bases, the J end by 13 bases, with 25 bases between. This CDR3 is built from 15 residues.

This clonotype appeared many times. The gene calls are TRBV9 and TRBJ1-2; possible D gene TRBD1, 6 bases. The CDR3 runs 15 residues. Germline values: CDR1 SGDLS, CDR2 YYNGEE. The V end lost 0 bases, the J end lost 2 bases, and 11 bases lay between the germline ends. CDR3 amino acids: CASSVGTAQNYGYTF. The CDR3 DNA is TGTGCCAGCAGCGTAGGGACAGCCCAGAACTATGGCTACACCTTC.

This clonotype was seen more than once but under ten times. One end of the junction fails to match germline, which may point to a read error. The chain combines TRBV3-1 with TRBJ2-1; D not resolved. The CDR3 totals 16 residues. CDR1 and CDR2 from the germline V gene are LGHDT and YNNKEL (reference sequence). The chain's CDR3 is CASSQDSRVAYDEQFF. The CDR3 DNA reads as TGTGCCAGCAGCCAAGATAGCCGGGTAGCCTACGATGAGCAGTTCTTC.

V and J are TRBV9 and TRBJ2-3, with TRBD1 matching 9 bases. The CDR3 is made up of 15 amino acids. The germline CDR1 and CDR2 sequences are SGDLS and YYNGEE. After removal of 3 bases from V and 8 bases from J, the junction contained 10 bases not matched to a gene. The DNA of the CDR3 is TGTGCCAGCAGCGCCGGGACAGGGACTGGGGGTACGCAGTATTTT. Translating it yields CASSAGTGTGGTQYF.

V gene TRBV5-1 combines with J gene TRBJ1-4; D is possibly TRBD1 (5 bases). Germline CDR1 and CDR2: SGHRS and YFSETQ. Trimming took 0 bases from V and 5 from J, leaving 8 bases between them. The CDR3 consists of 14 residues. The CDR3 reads CASSLGDENEKLFF. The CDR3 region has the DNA TGCGCCAGCAGCTTGGGGGACGAGAATGAAAAACTGTTTTTT.

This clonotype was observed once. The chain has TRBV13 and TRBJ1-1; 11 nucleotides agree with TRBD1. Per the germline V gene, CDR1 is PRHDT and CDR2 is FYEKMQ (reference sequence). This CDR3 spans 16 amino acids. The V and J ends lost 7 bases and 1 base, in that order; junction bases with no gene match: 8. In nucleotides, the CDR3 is TGTGCCAGCACCATTGGACAGGGGGCCAAGAACACTGAAGCTTTCTTT. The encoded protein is CASTIGQGAKNTEAFF.

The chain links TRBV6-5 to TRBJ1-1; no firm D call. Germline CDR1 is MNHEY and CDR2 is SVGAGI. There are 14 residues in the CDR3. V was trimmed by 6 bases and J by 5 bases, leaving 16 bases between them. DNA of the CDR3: TGTGCCAGCAGGTCCTGGGGAGAGGAGACTGAAGCTTTCTTT. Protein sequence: CASRSWGEETEAFF.

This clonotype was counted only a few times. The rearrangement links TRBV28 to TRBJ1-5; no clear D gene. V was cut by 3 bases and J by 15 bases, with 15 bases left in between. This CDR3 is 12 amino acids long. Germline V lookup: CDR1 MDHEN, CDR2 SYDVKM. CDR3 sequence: CASSFTSQPRHF. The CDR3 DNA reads TGTGCCAGCAGTTTCACCTCGCAACCCAGGCATTTT.

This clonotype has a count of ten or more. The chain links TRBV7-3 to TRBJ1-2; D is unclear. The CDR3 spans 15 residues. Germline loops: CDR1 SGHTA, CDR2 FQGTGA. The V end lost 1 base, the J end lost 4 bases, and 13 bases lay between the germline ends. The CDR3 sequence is CASSLSASATYGYTF. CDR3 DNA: TGTGCCAGCAGCTTAAGCGCTTCAGCGACCTATGGCTACACCTTC.

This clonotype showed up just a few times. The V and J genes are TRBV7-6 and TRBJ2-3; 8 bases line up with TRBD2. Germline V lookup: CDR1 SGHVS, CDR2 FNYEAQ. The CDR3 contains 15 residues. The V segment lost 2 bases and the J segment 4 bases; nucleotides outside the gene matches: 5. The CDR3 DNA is TGTGCCAGCAGCTTAACGGGGGGGCAGGCAGATACGCAGTATTTT. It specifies CASSLTGGQADTQYF.

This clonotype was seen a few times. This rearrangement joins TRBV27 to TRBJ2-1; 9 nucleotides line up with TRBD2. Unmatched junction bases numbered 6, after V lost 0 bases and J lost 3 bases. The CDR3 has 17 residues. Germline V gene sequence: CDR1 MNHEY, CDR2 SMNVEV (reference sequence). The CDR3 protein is CASSLSTGGGDYNEQFF. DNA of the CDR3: TGTGCCAGCAGTTTATCTACTGGCGGGGGGGACTACAATGAGCAGTTCTTC.

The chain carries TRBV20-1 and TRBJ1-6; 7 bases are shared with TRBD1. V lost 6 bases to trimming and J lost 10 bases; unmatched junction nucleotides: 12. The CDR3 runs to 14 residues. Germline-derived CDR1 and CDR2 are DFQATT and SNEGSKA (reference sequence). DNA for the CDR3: TGCAGTGCCCCGGGCCCAGGGGGGTACTCACCCCTCCACTTT. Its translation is CSAPGPGGYSPLHF.

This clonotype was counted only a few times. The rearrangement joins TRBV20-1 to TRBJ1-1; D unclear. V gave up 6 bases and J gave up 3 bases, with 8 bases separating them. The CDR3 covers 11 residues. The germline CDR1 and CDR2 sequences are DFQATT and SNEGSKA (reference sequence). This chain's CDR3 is CSARYYTEAFF. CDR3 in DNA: TGCAGTGCCCGTTACTACACTGAAGCTTTCTTT.

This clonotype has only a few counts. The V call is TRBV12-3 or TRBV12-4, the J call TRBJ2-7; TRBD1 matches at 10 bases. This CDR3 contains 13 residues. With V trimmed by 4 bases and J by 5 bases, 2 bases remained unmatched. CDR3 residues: CASSWGTGDEQYF. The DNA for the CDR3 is TGTGCCAGCAGTTGGGGGACAGGGGACGAGCAGTACTTC.

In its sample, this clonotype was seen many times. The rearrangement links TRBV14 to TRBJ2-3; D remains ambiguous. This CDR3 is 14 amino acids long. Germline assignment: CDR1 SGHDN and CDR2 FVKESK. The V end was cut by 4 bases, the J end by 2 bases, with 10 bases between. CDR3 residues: CASSRDLNTDTQYF. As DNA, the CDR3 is TGTGCCAGCAGCCGCGACCTCAACACAGATACGCAGTATTTT.

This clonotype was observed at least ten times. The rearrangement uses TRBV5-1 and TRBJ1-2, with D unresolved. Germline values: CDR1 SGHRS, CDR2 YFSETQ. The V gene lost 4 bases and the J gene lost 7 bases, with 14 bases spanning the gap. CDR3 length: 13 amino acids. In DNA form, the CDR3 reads TGCGCCAGCAGCGGCGGGGATTTCACTGGCTACACCTTC. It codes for CASSGGDFTGYTF.